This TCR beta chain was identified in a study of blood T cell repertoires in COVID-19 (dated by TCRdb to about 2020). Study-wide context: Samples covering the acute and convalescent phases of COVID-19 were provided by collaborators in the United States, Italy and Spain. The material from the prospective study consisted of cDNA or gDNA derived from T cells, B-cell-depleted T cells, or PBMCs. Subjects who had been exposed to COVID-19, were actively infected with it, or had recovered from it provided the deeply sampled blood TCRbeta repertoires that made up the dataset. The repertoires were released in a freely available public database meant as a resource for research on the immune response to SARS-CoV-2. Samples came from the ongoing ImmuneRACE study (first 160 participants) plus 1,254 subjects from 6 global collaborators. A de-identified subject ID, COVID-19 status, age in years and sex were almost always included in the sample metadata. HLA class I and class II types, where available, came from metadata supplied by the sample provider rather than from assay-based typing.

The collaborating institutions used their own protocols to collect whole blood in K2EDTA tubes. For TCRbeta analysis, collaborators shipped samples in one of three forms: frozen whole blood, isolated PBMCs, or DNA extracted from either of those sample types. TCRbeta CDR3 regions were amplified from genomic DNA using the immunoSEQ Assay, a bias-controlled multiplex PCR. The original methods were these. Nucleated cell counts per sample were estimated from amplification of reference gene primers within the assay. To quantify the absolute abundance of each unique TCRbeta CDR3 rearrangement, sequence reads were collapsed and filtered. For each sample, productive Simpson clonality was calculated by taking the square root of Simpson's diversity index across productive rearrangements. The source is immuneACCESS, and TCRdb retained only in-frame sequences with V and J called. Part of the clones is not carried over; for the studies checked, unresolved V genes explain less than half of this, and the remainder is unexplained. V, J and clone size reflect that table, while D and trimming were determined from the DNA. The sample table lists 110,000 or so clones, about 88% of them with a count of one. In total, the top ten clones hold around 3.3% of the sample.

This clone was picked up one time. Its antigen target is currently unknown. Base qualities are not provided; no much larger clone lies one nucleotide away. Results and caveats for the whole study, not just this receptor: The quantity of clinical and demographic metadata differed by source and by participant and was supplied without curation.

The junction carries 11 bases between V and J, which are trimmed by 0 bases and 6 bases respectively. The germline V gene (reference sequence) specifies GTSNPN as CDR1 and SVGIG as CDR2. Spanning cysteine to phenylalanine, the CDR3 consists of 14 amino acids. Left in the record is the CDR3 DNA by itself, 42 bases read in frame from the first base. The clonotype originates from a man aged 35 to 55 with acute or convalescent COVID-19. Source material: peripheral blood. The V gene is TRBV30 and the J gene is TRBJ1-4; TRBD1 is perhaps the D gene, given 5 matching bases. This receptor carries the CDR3 CAWSVAGGYEKLFF. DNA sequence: TGTGCCTGGAGTGTTGCGGGGGGTTATGAAAAACTGTTTTTT.